Given below is one T cell receptor beta chain in context. Its specific antigen is unknown. Per-base qualities were not stored, and no clone one base away is much larger. According to the study, the label for this sample's time point signals: baseline before first vaccination. Vaccinee samples were obtained from the UK trials COV001 and COV002, which included a single-blind randomized controlled phase 2/3 trial of AZD1222 (ChAdOx1 nCoV-19) in healthy adults. Trial participant PBMC samples were collected at day 0 and day 28 after the second dose for TCRbeta chain sequencing. The data derive from a study of T cell responses to AZD1222 COVID-19 vaccine (dated by TCRdb to the early 2020s). For the wider study: Because spike-specific TCR depth and breadth did not differ between the two schedules, AZD1222 recipients who got a second dose at roughly 4 weeks were pooled with those who got a second dose at roughly 12 weeks. Enrollment into the trials was organized by age into subgroups of 18-55, 56-69 and 70-plus years, and those subgroups contained roughly 150, 30 and 60 TCR-sequenced participants, respectively. TCR sequencing was performed for more than 230 trial participants, of whom about 200 were given two doses of AZD1222 and about 25 were given two doses of MenACWY control vaccine. General study outcomes and caveats: Because no day 14 peak-response samples were available, repertoires were characterized only after the peak T cell response. The vaccine-associated CD4 TCRs covered the entire spike protein, and the dominant responses fell in regions 160-218 and 743-854. Only five to seven AZD1222 recipients were SARS-CoV-2 seropositive at baseline, limiting conclusions about previously exposed vaccinees. The 56-69-year group was small, and its depth increase did not reach significance, likely because of low power. Reportedly, almost half of the unique spike-specific TCRs recognized epitopes lying outside the regions that are mutated in the B.1.351 and B.1.1.7 variants. After two AZD1222 doses, both the breadth and the depth of spike-specific TCRs were significantly higher than at day 0 and than in MenACWY recipients. Participants were mostly white British, with more females than males. The authors suggested clonal diversity may have been underestimated.

The CDR3 regions of human TCRbeta chains were subjected to immunosequencing. In the source study's methods: TCRs in the repertoires were compared against a reference library of SARS-CoV-2-specific TCRs that had been generated with the MIRA antigen-specificity platform. Breadth was defined as the fraction of unique TCRs that were SARS-CoV-2-associated. Depth was defined as the fraction of total T cells that were SARS-CoV-2-associated. Using the MIRA data, every spike-specific TCR was mapped to the spike region that the TCR reacted to and assigned to either a CD4 or a CD8 class. Log10-transformed breadth and depth values were compared by one-way ANOVA with Sidak's multiple comparisons tests. TCRdb stores this immuneACCESS table with in-frame sequences only. Part of the clones is absent; in the studies checked, under half of the shortfall reflects unresolved V genes, and no reason is known for the rest. V and J calls and clone size are those listed in that table; D and trimming were worked out from the DNA. For this sample the table gives around 120,000 clones, of which about nine tenths were detected only once. Together, the top ten hold about 14% of the sample.

CDR1 and CDR2 are read off the germline V gene (reference sequence) as PRHDT and FYEKMQ. The CDR3, cysteine through phenylalanine, is 14 amino acids long. The retained sequence is limited to the CDR3, 42 bases, with the frame set at the first base. V gives up 0 bases and J gives up 2 bases, and the segment between their germline ends measures 7 bases. The clonotype was recovered from an adult in good health. In this chain, TRBV13 is recombined with TRBJ1-1, with the D gene uncertain. The sample consisted of peripheral blood, taken on day 0 of AZD1222 vaccination. The base sequence is TGTGCCAGCAGCTTAGGGACACCCAACACTGAAGCTTTCTTT. The translation is CASSLGTPNTEAFF.